This TCR beta chain was recovered during a study of glioma-infiltrating T cells after dendritic cell vaccination. Study-level background: Glioblastoma patients came from Phase I and II dendritic cell vaccination trials. Treatment, given 2003 to 2012, was autologous tumor lysate-pulsed dendritic cell vaccination. Points from the study as a whole: Higher pretreatment TIL content predicted longer progression-free time and survival.

J gave up 5 bases and V 3 bases, and 11 bases lay outside the gene matches. The CDR3 has 17 residues. Germline CDR1 is KGHSH and CDR2 is LQKENI. A word on this clone: Its specificity is unknown.

Primers: 60 V beta forward and 13 J beta reverse. Sequencing used immunoSEQ multiplex PCR; TCRdb keeps in-frame clones, though not all of them. The sample contains about 92,000 clones, around 86% of which appear only once. This clonotype was sampled from a human donor with glioblastoma. This sequence joins TRBV18 and TRBJ2-4, with 9 bases lining up with TRBD1. Source: blood, taken before dendritic cell vaccination. CDR3 DNA sequence: TGTGCCAGCTCACCGCGGCGGACAGGGGACGGTGAAAACATTCAGTACTTC. This gives the protein CASSPRRTGDGENIQYF.